The 22 T cell receptor beta chains given below trace back to one sample, sequenced in a study of CD8 T cells in ankylosing spondylitis. Via MiXCR, TCRdb re-called the 5' RACE reads, giving one row per CDR3 protein. The repertoire consists of hundreds of thousands of distinct CDR3 sequences, with roughly 20% occurring once and the leading ten covering roughly 14%. Sequenced: blood, either unsorted or a sorted T cell fraction (not recorded which). The receptors derive from a male donor with ankylosing spondylitis or in good health (not recorded which).

The V call is TRBV27, the J call TRBJ2-2; D not resolved. V lost 0 bases, J lost 6 bases, and 11 bases lay in between. Germline CDR1 reads MNHEY; CDR2 reads SMNVEV (reference sequence). CDR3 length: 15 amino acids. The DNA for the CDR3 is TGTGCCAGCAGTTTATCGTTCCCAGTGGCCGGGGAGCTGTTTTTT. This encodes CASSLSFPVAGELFF.

This clonotype was observed a handful of times. The chain joins TRBV7-9 to TRBJ2-7; no definite D call. CDR1 and CDR2 from the germline V gene are SEHNR and FQNEAQ (reference sequence). The V end lost 5 bases, the J end lost 6 bases, and 14 bases lay between the germline ends. The CDR3 totals 13 residues. CDR3 region: CASSPEVAVEQYF. The CDR3 nucleotides read TGTGCCAGCAGCCCCGAAGTAGCAGTCGAGCAGTACTTC.

This clonotype has only a few counts. The chain couples TRBV5-1 to TRBJ1-2; D gene ambiguous. From germline, CDR1 is SGHRS and CDR2 YFSETQ. The CDR3 is made up of 13 amino acids. V lost 0 bases and J lost 4, with 7 bases in between. The CDR3 protein is CASSLVWSYGYTF. CDR3 in DNA: TGCGCCAGCAGCTTGGTGTGGAGCTATGGCTACACCTTC.

The gene calls are TRBV5-6 and TRBJ2-7; 7 nucleotides line up with TRBD1. Unmatched junction bases numbered 18, after V lost 1 base and J lost 2 bases. The CDR3 spans 19 residues. Germline V gives CDR1 SGHDT, CDR2 YYEEEE. The DNA of the CDR3 is TGTGCCAGCAGCTTGAAAGGTTTTGGGACAGCTGGGTTTACCTACGAGCAGTACTTC. Its translation is CASSLKGFGTAGFTYEQYF.

This clonotype turned up a few times. V usage is TRBV11-2 and J usage is TRBJ2-7; the D call may be TRBD1 or TRBD2 (5 bases each). V was cut by 3 bases and J by 10 bases, with 16 bases left in between. Per the germline V gene, CDR1 is SGHAT and CDR2 is FQNNGV. This CDR3 comprises 13 residues. As DNA, the CDR3 is TGTGCCAGCAGCTTTAGAGGGGCAGGGTCACAGTACTTC. Translating gives CASSFRGAGSQYF.

In this sample, this clonotype turned up a few times. The V and J genes are TRBV12-3 or TRBV12-4 and TRBJ2-7; 7 bases fit TRBD1. V lost 4 bases to trimming and J lost 6 bases; unmatched junction nucleotides: 12. This CDR3 contains 15 residues. Written as DNA, the CDR3 is TGTGCCAGCAGTTCGGCTACAGGGGTTTTCGGCGAGCAGTACTTC. Its translation is CASSSATGVFGEQYF.

The rearrangement links TRBV28 to TRBJ1-2; 8 bases map to TRBD1. The germline CDR1 and CDR2 sequences are MDHEN and SYDVKM. CDR3 size: 16 residues. The ends lost 6 bases at V and 2 bases at J; junction bases unmatched: 11. The CDR3 region has the DNA TGTGCCAGCAGCCCAAGGACAGGGCCGCCCAACTATGGCTACACCTTC. It encodes CASSPRTGPPNYGYTF.

The V gene is TRBV29-1, the J gene TRBJ1-2; D is perhaps TRBD1 (6 bases). Germline V gives CDR1 SQVTM, CDR2 ANQGSEA. V was trimmed by 0 bases and J by 4 bases, leaving 18 bases between them. The CDR3 loop spans 16 amino acids. The CDR3 nucleotides are TGCAGCGTTGAAGATGATTGGGGGCCTGGGGGCTATGGCTACACCTTC. Encoded protein: CSVEDDWGPGGYGYTF.

Only a few counts were recorded for this clonotype. This rearrangement joins TRBV12-3 or TRBV12-4 to TRBJ2-1, with D possibly matching TRBD2 (5 bases). This CDR3 has 17 residues. Trimming removed 6 bases from V and 8 bases from J, with 26 bases in between. The DNA for the CDR3 is TGTGCCAGCAGCCTTAGACCGCTCGGGGTCTCTAGGGATGAGCAGTTCTTC. Translation gives CASSLRPLGVSRDEQFF.

This clonotype came up a few times. The V and J genes are TRBV10-3 and TRBJ1-2, with 8 bases identical to TRBD1. The CDR3 length is 17 residues. The germline V gene has CDR1 ENHRY and CDR2 SYGVKD. Trimming cost V 6 bases and J 5 bases; bases outside gene matches: 17. CDR3 sequence reads: CAIRGSTGEAVYYGYTF. The CDR3 DNA sequence: TGTGCCATCAGGGGATCGACAGGGGAGGCCGTCTATTATGGCTACACCTTC.

V is TRBV30 and J is TRBJ2-7; perhaps TRBD1 as D (6 bases). The CDR3 extends over 14 amino acids. V shed 5 bases and J shed 2 bases, with 16 bases lying between them. In germline, CDR1 is GTSNPN, CDR2 SVGIG (reference sequence). This CDR3 reads CAWSGQPNTYEQYF. In DNA, the CDR3 is TGTGCCTGGTCTGGACAGCCGAACACCTACGAGCAGTACTTC.

This clonotype has only a few counts. The chain links TRBV20-1 to TRBJ2-4; D tentatively reads TRBD1 or TRBD2 (5 bases each). There are 16 residues in the CDR3. V lost 3 bases and J lost 7, with 22 bases in between. From germline, CDR1 is DFQATT and CDR2 SNEGSKA (reference sequence). The CDR3 spells CSASNPGPPVGNIQYF. The DNA for the CDR3 is TGCAGTGCTAGTAACCCGGGACCGCCAGTAGGGAACATTCAGTACTTC.

This clonotype was seen a few times. This rearrangement joins TRBV3-1 to TRBJ2-1; D might be TRBD2 (6 bases). Germline V gene data show CDR1 as LGHDT and CDR2 as YNNKEL (reference sequence). V was shortened by 4 bases and J by 3 bases, with 13 bases between the two germline ends. This CDR3 comprises 15 residues. CDR3 residues: CASSRGAGHYNEQFF. CDR3 nucleotide sequence: TGTGCCAGCAGCCGCGGGGCAGGCCACTACAATGAGCAGTTCTTC.

This chain connects TRBV12-5 to TRBJ2-3; D is uncertain. Germline V gene data show CDR1 as LGHNT and CDR2 as FRNRAP. V lost 1 base and J lost 4, with 9 bases in between. The CDR3 runs 14 residues. CDR3: CASGLGDLADTQYF. The CDR3 nucleotides read TGTGCTAGTGGTTTGGGAGATCTAGCAGATACGCAGTATTTT.

CDR3 DNA sequence: TGTGCCAGCAGTTTAGTGGGCCCGACCCACAATGAGCAGTTCTTC. It translates to CASSLVGPTHNEQFF. The chain uses TRBV12-3 or TRBV12-4 and TRBJ2-1; D is unresolved. The CDR3 totals 15 residues. Trimming cost V 1 base and J 5 bases, with 12 bases left between them.

The V and J genes are TRBV29-1 and TRBJ2-5, with a weak D call TRBD1 (6 bases). V lost 2 bases and J 3 bases, leaving 10 bases between the germline ends. The germline V gene encodes CDR1 SQVTM and CDR2 ANQGSEA. This CDR3 has 13 residues. CDR3 loop: CSVETGLEETQYF. CDR3 in DNA: TGCAGCGTTGAAACAGGGCTGGAAGAGACCCAGTACTTC.

This clonotype was picked up a small number of times. The chain carries TRBV2 and TRBJ1-4; D unclear. Germline CDR1 and CDR2: SNHLY and FYNNEI. This CDR3 contains 15 residues. V lost 6 bases to trimming and J lost 6 bases, with 17 bases between them. The CDR3 protein is CASSGRLLNDEKLFF. The CDR3 bases are TGTGCCAGCAGCGGACGGCTACTGAACGATGAAAAACTGTTTTTT.

This chain connects TRBV6-1 to TRBJ2-1; D may correspond to TRBD1 or TRBD2 (5 bases each). The V end lost 6 bases, the J end lost 6 bases, and 18 bases lay between the germline ends. Germline CDR1 MNHNS, CDR2 SASEGT. CDR3 length: 15 amino acids. CDR3 in amino acids: CASRERDGRGNEQFF. The CDR3 DNA is TGTGCCAGCAGAGAGAGGGACGGCAGAGGCAATGAGCAGTTCTTC.

This clonotype was picked up many times. The chain employs TRBV7-9 and TRBJ2-7; TRBD1 might be the D (6 bases). The V end lost 1 base, the J end lost 4 bases, and 11 bases lay between the germline ends. This CDR3 contains 14 residues. Germline V gene data show CDR1 as SEHNR and CDR2 as FQNEAQ (reference sequence). CDR3: CASSLGDRPYEQYF. CDR3 DNA sequence: TGTGCCAGCAGCTTAGGAGACAGGCCATACGAGCAGTACTTC.

The rearrangement uses TRBV6-5 and TRBJ2-2; D is unresolved. Germline lookup yields CDR1 MNHEY and CDR2 SVGAGI. The CDR3 covers 18 residues. V lost 0 bases to trimming and J lost 8 bases, with 22 bases between them. The CDR3 protein is CASSYSLGRVISSGELFF. CDR3 DNA: TGTGCCAGCAGTTACTCCTTAGGACGCGTTATCAGTTCAGGGGAGCTGTTTTTT.

The chain joins TRBV24-1 to TRBJ2-3; the match to TRBD2 covers 11 bases. CDR3 size: 16 residues. V was clipped by 1 base and J by 2 bases; unmatched bases: 1. CDR1 KGHDR and CDR2 SFDVKD come from the germline V gene. CDR3 nucleotide sequence: TGTGCCACCAGTGATTTTAGCGGGGGGGCCACAGATACGCAGTATTTT. Translating it yields CATSDFSGGATDTQYF.

The V gene is TRBV2, the J gene TRBJ2-3; 7 bases match TRBD1. The CDR3 is made up of 16 amino acids. With 3 bases clipped from V and 2 bases from J, the junction kept 8 bases outside the gene matches. Germline V CDR1 and CDR2: SNHLY, FYNNEI. CDR3 sequence reads: CASSDQGVLNTDTQYF. CDR3 DNA: TGTGCCAGCAGTGATCAGGGGGTTCTTAACACAGATACGCAGTATTTT.